This T cell receptor (beta chain) came from a study of T cell repertoires and leukemia-associated antigens (dated by TCRdb to about 2019). Some background on the complete study: Per sample, about 5.1 to 6.6 million read pairs and about 3.3 to 5.0 million effective reads were obtained, for approximately 16 million effective reads in total. In vitro peptide stimulation of healthy T cells was used with the aim of identifying the antigen recognized by a TCR Vbeta21 clone previously found in CML patients. What the study reported, not specific to this receptor: Numbers of Vbeta genes (approximately 60), Jbeta genes (about 14), VDJ rearrangements and unique CDR3s did not differ significantly among the four groups. The antigen specificity and function of the expanded clones were not directly tested, and further investigation of both was required.

As a first step, the CD3+ T cells were left to rest overnight in RPMI 1640 lacking fetal bovine serum, at 2.5 million cells/mL. CD3+ T cells were isolated from PBMCs with MACS immunomagnetic beads following the manufacturer's instructions. Total RNA was extracted from the cultured T cells using TRIzol reagent. TCRbeta libraries were amplified from RNA using 5' rapid amplification of cDNA ends (5'RACE). Before sequencing, Qubit, an Agilent instrument, and quantitative PCR were used to check library concentration and integrity. Sequencing of qualified libraries was performed on Illumina HiSeq or MiSeq by a commercial service provider. Per the source publication's procedure: TCR sequences in each sample were identified using MiXCR version 1.8.2. For a clone to count as qualified, its CDR3 had to be longer than four amino acids, its nucleotide length had to be in-frame, and the clone could not contain a stop codon. A read containing the complete CDR3 structure was defined as an effective read. RT-PCR with 24 Vbeta primers, GeneScan spectratyping, and Sanger sequencing were used to validate the expanded clones. TCRdb's own reprocessing of the public reads used fastp at Q25 and MiXCR and kept productive beta chains. Records with the same CDR3 protein are collapsed into one entry carrying the most frequent genes and DNA. TCRdb's processing, not the authors' own work, is the source of the V and J calls. For this sample there are 10,000 to 15,000 distinct CDR3 sequences; about 41% appear just once. 30% to 40% of the sample belongs to the ten largest clones.

The CDR3 holds 15 amino acids from the cysteine to the phenylalanine. Only the CDR3 DNA is retained, 45 bases long and in frame from the first base. For this chain, trimming is 0 bases at the V end and 1 base at the J end, and the number of junction bases without a gene match is 3. CDR1 and CDR2 were assigned from the germline V gene as SGHRS and YFSETQ. This clonotype was seen many times. Its antigen remains unidentified. The input lacks base qualities; no much larger clone sits a single base away. The receptor was isolated from a female donor in good health. The chain is made from TRBV5-1 and TRBJ1-2; 7 of the junction bases match TRBD1. Sequenced: CD3+ T cells sorted from blood and cultured. The sequenced DNA: TGCGCCAGCAGCTTGGGACAGGGTGGTAACTATGGCTACACCTTC. It specifies CASSLGQGGNYGYTF. The CDR3 plus the reference TRBV5-1 and TRBJ1-2 genes for the other parts give the full variable domain: KAGVTQTPRYLIKTRGQQVTLSCSPISGHRSVSWYQQTPGQGLQFLFEYFSETQRNKGNFPGRFSGRQFSNSRSEMNVSTLELGDSALYLCASSLGQGGNYGYTFGSGTRLTVV.